Described below is a single TCR beta chain sequence and its context. These data come from a study of control samples from healthy donors and cancer patients. Data came from immunoSEQ multiplex PCR; TCRdb stores just in-frame clones and leaves some out. Among about 94,000 clones listed, 90% were seen once. CDR1 LGHDT and CDR2 YNNKEL come from the germline V gene (reference sequence). Trimming cost V 4 bases and J 0 bases, with 6 bases left between them. The CDR3 runs 13 residues. This receptor was taken from a woman younger than 30 in good health. The rearrangement uses TRBV3-1 (or the pseudogene TRBV3-2) and TRBJ1-1; D ambiguous. The material sequenced was blood. The CDR3 sequence is CASSLNMNTEAFF. CDR3 in DNA: TGTGCCAGCAGCCTGAACATGAACACTGAAGCTTTCTTT.